This TCR beta chain was recovered during a study of STAT5B mutations in CD4+ large granular lymphocyte leukemia. Study context: Healthy donors showed HLA-associated enrichment of the CDR3 'QG' motif.

The study, taken as a whole, reports: Without putative leukemic clones, patient CD4-sorted repertoires remained more clonal than healthy CD4+ repertoires. Higher CD4+ than CD8+ T-LGLL clonality might reflect small sample size. Compared with healthy controls (2/35), patient top clones favored TRBV06 (8/27).

This clone appeared once. Its antigen is unknown. CDR3 length equals 16 residues. CDR1 and CDR2 (germline): SEHNR, FQNEAQ (reference sequence). J lost 1 base, V lost 5 bases, and 5 bases had no gene match. Generated by immunoSEQ multiplex PCR, the TCRdb table keeps only in-frame clones and is missing some. Of tens of thousands of clones in the sample, more than 65% were seen once. The receptor was derived from a human donor in good health. The sequenced material came from CD4+ T cells from blood buffy coats. The chain has TRBV7-9 and TRBJ2-1; 10 bases agree with TRBD1. This chain's CDR3 is CASSPGTGESYNEQFF. CDR3 in DNA: TGTGCCAGCAGCCCGGGGACAGGGGAATCCTACAATGAGCAGTTCTTC. Using reference TRBV7-9 and TRBJ2-1 for the parts outside the CDR3, the full variable domain is DTGVSQNPRHKITKRGQNVTFRCDPISEHNRLYWYRQTLGQGPEFLTYFQNEAQLEKSRLLSDRFSAERPKGSFSTLEIQRTEQGDSAMYLCASSPGTGESYNEQFFGPGTRLTVL.